The clone carrying this T cell receptor beta chain was counted a few times. Its target is unknown. The entirety of the isolated RNA underwent reverse transcription, so expressed TCRB transcripts were sequenced. Sequencing used immunoSEQ multiplex PCR; TCRdb keeps in-frame clones, though not all of them. The sample lists hundreds of thousands of clones, 13% occurring once. This entry comes from a study of beta chain features in type 1 diabetes. Whole-study findings and limits: Moderate yet significant TCRB CDR3 shortening was seen in Type 1 diabetes patients in all four CD4+ subsets.

Based on CD45RO/CCR7/CD25/CD127/CD95/CD27, CD4+ regulatory, stem cell-like memory, naive and central memory cells were sorted. V shed 5 bases and J shed 1 base, with 6 bases lying between them. The CDR3 is made up of 13 amino acids. Germline CDR1 SGHVS, CDR2 FNYEAQ. The material sequenced was naive CD4+ T cells from blood. The chain uses TRBV7-6 and TRBJ1-5; D unclear. This receptor was taken from a man aged 18 to 30 with type 1 diabetes. This chain's CDR3 is CASSPESNQPQHF. The DNA for the CDR3 is TGTGCCAGCAGCCCCGAAAGCAATCAGCCCCAGCATTTT.